These 21 T cell receptor beta chains were sequenced from one sample in a study of CD8+ T cells in alopecia areata. Extracted RNA was reverse transcribed, and the resulting cDNA served as sequencing template. Method: immunoSEQ multiplex PCR; TCRdb's copy keeps in-frame clones and lacks some. The sample lists 65,000 to 90,000 clones; about 53% were seen once. The sequenced material came from NKG2D-high CD8+ T cells sorted from blood. Every receptor here comes from a human donor with alopecia areata.

The chain uses TRBV29-1 and TRBJ2-7; 9 nucleotides agree with TRBD1. The length of the CDR3 is 12 residues. Germline CDR1 and CDR2: SQVTM and ANQGSEA. CDR3 sequence: CNGTGREPGQYF. The CDR3 coding sequence is TGCAACGGGACAGGGAGGGAACCCGGGCAGTACTTC.

The genes are TRBV4-1 and TRBJ1-2; D remains unclear. The CDR3 contains 13 residues. V gave up 3 bases and J gave up 6 bases, with 11 bases separating them. Germline loops: CDR1 MGHRA, CDR2 YSYEKL. The chain's CDR3 is CASSQMGHDGYTF. CDR3 bases: TGCGCCAGCAGCCAGATGGGCCACGATGGCTACACCTTC.

The chain links TRBV7-9 to TRBJ2-7; no clear D. CDR1 SEHNR and CDR2 FQNEAQ come from the germline V gene (reference sequence). The CDR3 loop spans 13 amino acids. V shed 1 base and J shed 4 bases, with 8 bases lying between them. The CDR3 reads CASSLGAHYEQYF. In nucleotides, the CDR3 is TGTGCCAGCAGCTTAGGAGCGCATTACGAGCAGTACTTC.

The V gene is TRBV30, the J gene TRBJ1-1, with D possibly being TRBD1 (5 bases). Germline loops: CDR1 GTSNPN, CDR2 SVGIG (reference sequence). The CDR3 is 12 residues long. V was trimmed by 7 bases and J by 8 bases, leaving 17 bases between them. CDR3 nucleotides: TGTGCCTTAGAGGGGCGGTCGCTAGAAGCTTTCTTT. Translated, it gives CALEGRSLEAFF.

This clone was found a few times. The rearrangement uses TRBV4-1 and TRBJ2-6; tentatively, D is TRBD1 (5 bases). The CDR3 consists of 19 residues. V lost 0 bases, J lost 0 bases, and 15 bases lay in between. CDR1 and CDR2 from the germline V gene are MGHRA and YSYEKL. CDR3 sequence: CASSQDPWAGRSGANVLTF. CDR3 DNA sequence: TGCGCCAGCAGCCAAGATCCGTGGGCAGGGCGCTCTGGGGCCAACGTCCTGACTTTC.

The chain carries TRBV9 and TRBJ2-3; TRBD2 might be the D (5 bases). V gave up 4 bases and J gave up 1 base, with 10 bases separating them. The CDR3 length is 14 residues. Germline V gives CDR1 SGDLS, CDR2 YYNGEE. The CDR3 region is CASSRMGGTDTQYF. In DNA, the CDR3 is TGTGCCAGCAGCCGGATGGGAGGCACAGATACGCAGTATTTT.

This CDR3 reads CASSQLAGTTDTQYF. CDR3 coding DNA: TGTGCCAGCAGTCAACTAGCGGGAACCACAGATACGCAGTATTTT. The J gene is TRBJ2-3, the V gene TRBV7-9, with TRBD2 identical over 10 bases. Trimming at V came to 6 bases and at J to 2 bases, leaving 5 bases not matched to a gene. From germline, CDR1 is SEHNR and CDR2 FQNEAQ (reference sequence). The CDR3 length is 15 residues.

Regarding this clone: At one of its ends the junction is not consistent with the germline gene, which may arise from a read error. This chain links TRBV7-7 with TRBJ2-5; a weak D match, TRBD2 (6 bases). The CDR3 has 13 amino acids. Germline CDR1 is SSHAT and CDR2 is FNYEAQ (reference sequence). The CDR3 loop reads CASSQRAQETQYF. The CDR3 DNA follows: TGTGCTAGCAGCCAGCGGGCCCAAGAGACCCAGTACTTC.

The sample holds a few counts of this clone. The J gene is TRBJ2-7, the V gene TRBV6-1; D possibly corresponds to TRBD2 (6 bases). Germline-derived CDR1 and CDR2 are MNHNS and SASEGT. V lost 6 bases to trimming and J lost 0 bases, with 9 bases between them. The CDR3 is 13 amino acids. CDR3 bases: TGTGCCAGCAGGCGGGACGTCTCCTACGAGCAGTACTTC. Translation: CASRRDVSYEQYF.

In its sample, this clone was seen a few times. This chain links TRBV27 with TRBJ1-6; tentative D call: TRBD1 (5 bases). The CDR3 has 13 amino acids. V lost 3 bases and J lost 8, with 8 bases in between. Germline assignment: CDR1 MNHEY and CDR2 SMNVEV (reference sequence). This chain's CDR3 is CASSFAGDSPLHF. CDR3 DNA sequence: TGTGCCAGCAGTTTCGCGGGGGATTCACCCCTCCACTTT.

There are a few counts of this clone. The J gene is TRBJ2-3, the V gene TRBV29-1, with 10 bases that match TRBD1. Germline CDR1 reads SQVTM; CDR2 reads ANQGSEA. V was clipped by 7 bases and J by 5 bases; unmatched bases: 6. The CDR3 spans 13 residues. The CDR3 coding sequence is TGCAGCGCCTGGGACAGGGGACAAGATACGCAGTATTTT. Its protein is CSAWDRGQDTQYF.

Only a few counts were recorded for this clone. This chain links TRBV7-9 with TRBJ1-2; D gene ambiguous. Germline CDR1 and CDR2: SEHNR and FQNEAQ (reference sequence). The CDR3 has 14 residues. V was cut by 1 base and J by 4 bases, with 10 bases left in between. The CDR3 coding sequence is TGTGCCAGCAGCTTAGGGAGTACCATCTATGGCTACACCTTC. Encoded protein: CASSLGSTIYGYTF.

This chain connects TRBV9 to TRBJ2-1; 11 bases match TRBD2. With V trimmed by 4 bases and J by 8 bases, 5 bases remained unmatched. Germline assignment: CDR1 SGDLS and CDR2 YYNGEE. CDR3 size: 14 residues. Here the CDR3 reads CASSLAGGRDEQFF. The CDR3 coding sequence is TGTGCCAGCAGCCTAGCGGGGGGCCGAGATGAGCAGTTCTTC.

This clone was detected only a few times. The rearrangement joins TRBV13 to TRBJ2-2; TRBD2 aligns across 10 bases. Germline V lookup: CDR1 PRHDT, CDR2 FYEKMQ (reference sequence). The CDR3 has 17 amino acids. With 4 bases clipped from V and 1 base from J, the junction kept 6 bases outside the gene matches. In DNA, the CDR3 is TGTGCCAGCAGCTCAGATGGACTAGCGGAGAACACCGGGGAGCTGTTTTTT. This codes for CASSSDGLAENTGELFF.

This clone was detected only a few times. V usage is TRBV4-1 and J usage is TRBJ2-7, with 9 bases identical to TRBD1. The CDR3 contains 13 residues. Per germline, CDR1 MGHRA and CDR2 YSYEKL. With V trimmed by 8 bases and J by 4 bases, 6 bases remained unmatched. DNA for the CDR3: TGCGCCAGCGCGGACAGGGGCGGTTACGAGCAGTACTTC. Amino acid sequence: CASADRGGYEQYF.

The CDR3: CASSEAGSNEKLFF. CDR3 nucleotide sequence: TGTGCCAGCAGTGAAGCGGGCTCTAATGAAAAACTGTTTTTT. V is TRBV2 and J is TRBJ1-4; D is uncertain. Germline V gene data show CDR1 as SNHLY and CDR2 as FYNNEI. This CDR3 comprises 14 residues. Trimming cost V 0 bases and J 3 bases, with 5 bases left between them.

The J gene is TRBJ1-1, the V gene TRBV15; D is uncertain. The germline V gene has CDR1 LNHNV and CDR2 YYDKDF (reference sequence). The CDR3 runs 15 residues. The germline V and J ends were trimmed by 0 bases and 0 bases, with 8 bases remaining between them. Written as DNA, the CDR3 is TGTGCCACCAGCAGAGATCGGGGTATGAACACTGAAGCTTTCTTT. Translating gives CATSRDRGMNTEAFF.

The chain combines TRBV11-1 with TRBJ2-2; D unclear. Germline V gives CDR1 SGHAT, CDR2 FQDESV (reference sequence). The CDR3 is 12 amino acids. V was pared by 5 bases and J by 7 bases, with 8 bases between. The CDR3 loop is CASSPTNGELFF. The CDR3 coding sequence is TGTGCCAGCAGCCCAACCAACGGGGAGCTGTTTTTT.

The gene calls are TRBV7-9 and TRBJ2-1; tentatively, D is TRBD2 (6 bases). The CDR3 loop spans 15 amino acids. Trimming pared 5 bases from V and 5 bases from J, leaving 16 bases between. CDR1 is SEHNR and CDR2 is FQNEAQ in the germline V gene (reference sequence). CDR3 sequence reads: CASSREPGLHNEQFF. CDR3 sequence (DNA): TGTGCCAGCAGCCGGGAGCCGGGACTCCACAATGAGCAGTTCTTC.

Only a few counts were recorded for this clone. The chain combines TRBV19 with TRBJ2-7, with D perhaps matching TRBD1 (6 bases). The CDR3 has 14 residues. Germline V gene sequence: CDR1 LNHDA, CDR2 SQIVND (reference sequence). Trimming took off 5 bases at V and 1 base at J, with 12 bases between the two ends. The CDR3 loop is CASSPGQLSYEQYF. In nucleotides, the CDR3 is TGTGCCAGTAGTCCAGGACAGCTATCCTACGAGCAGTACTTC.

This clone was detected a few times. The chain couples TRBV12-5 to TRBJ1-2; no reliable D call. The CDR3 has 13 residues. V shed 1 base and J shed 9 bases, with 12 bases lying between them. The germline gives CDR1 LGHNT, CDR2 FRNRAP. CDR3: CASGLGADPRYTF. CDR3 DNA sequence: TGTGCTAGTGGTTTGGGGGCGGACCCCCGCTACACCTTC.